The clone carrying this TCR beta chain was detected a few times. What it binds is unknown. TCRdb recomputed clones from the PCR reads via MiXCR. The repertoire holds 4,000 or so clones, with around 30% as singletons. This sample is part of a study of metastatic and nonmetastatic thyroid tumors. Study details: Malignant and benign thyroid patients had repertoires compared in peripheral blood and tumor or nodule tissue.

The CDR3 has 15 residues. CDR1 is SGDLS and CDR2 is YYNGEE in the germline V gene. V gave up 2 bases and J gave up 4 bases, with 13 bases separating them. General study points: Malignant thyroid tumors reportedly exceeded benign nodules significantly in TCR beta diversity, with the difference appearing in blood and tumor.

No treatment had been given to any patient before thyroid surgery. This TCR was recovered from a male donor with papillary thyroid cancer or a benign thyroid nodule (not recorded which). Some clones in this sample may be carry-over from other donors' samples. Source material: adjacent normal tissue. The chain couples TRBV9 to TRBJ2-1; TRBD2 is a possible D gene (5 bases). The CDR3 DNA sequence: TGTGCCAGCAGCGTGAGGGCGCAGACATACAATGAGCAGTTCTTC. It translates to CASSVRAQTYNEQFF.